These T cell receptor beta chains were read from a single sample in a study of T cells in Graves' hyperthyroidism and ophthalmopathy. MiXCR, run by TCRdb on the multiplex PCR reads, gives a single entry per CDR3 protein. The table lists almost 350,000 distinct CDR3 sequences, roughly 20% of them singletons, with around 15% in the top ten. The material sequenced was blood. The receptors derive from a woman aged 40 to 49 with Graves' ophthalmopathy. CDR3s leave out the opening cysteine and the closing phenylalanine or tryptophan. Each record gives: CDR3 protein, J gene, CDR3 length, V gene, D gene. The D gene is left open where the match is weak.

CDR3aa: ASSLGEREETQY
j_gene: TRBJ2-5
len: 12
v_gene: TRBV7-9
d_gene: .

CDR3aa: ASSPKSSGSFYEQY
j_gene: TRBJ2-7
len: 14
v_gene: TRBV7-3
d_gene: TRBD2

CDR3aa: ASSFRTGGYEQY
j_gene: TRBJ2-7
len: 12
v_gene: TRBV7-2
d_gene: TRBD1

CDR3aa: AIGTPGLNTEAF
j_gene: TRBJ1-1
len: 12
v_gene: TRBV10-3
d_gene: .

CDR3aa: ASQYYGNTGELF
j_gene: TRBJ2-2
len: 12
v_gene: TRBV19
d_gene: .

CDR3aa: ASSYEGVEQY
j_gene: TRBJ2-7
len: 10
v_gene: TRBV6-5
d_gene: .

CDR3aa: SVARTSHGTNYGYT
j_gene: TRBJ1-2
len: 14
v_gene: TRBV29-1
d_gene: .

CDR3aa: ASSQDKGAAKNIQY
j_gene: TRBJ2-4
len: 14
v_gene: TRBV4-1
d_gene: TRBD1

CDR3aa: ASSYTGQSQETQY
j_gene: TRBJ2-5
len: 13
v_gene: TRBV6-5
d_gene: TRBD1

CDR3aa: SASEVVETQY
j_gene: TRBJ2-5
len: 10
v_gene: TRBV20-1
d_gene: .

CDR3aa: ASSQDPRRPQH
j_gene: TRBJ1-5
len: 11
v_gene: TRBV3-1
d_gene: .

CDR3aa: ASSFSDGMGQPQH
j_gene: TRBJ1-5
len: 13
v_gene: TRBV28
d_gene: .

CDR3aa: SAGQETVEQY
j_gene: TRBJ2-7
len: 10
v_gene: TRBV29-1
d_gene: TRBD1

CDR3aa: ASSLFAGGPYEQY
j_gene: TRBJ2-7
len: 13
v_gene: TRBV7-2
d_gene: TRBD2

CDR3aa: ASSEHVGRYIQY
j_gene: TRBJ2-4
len: 12
v_gene: TRBV6-1
d_gene: .

CDR3aa: ASSFPSTGPQPQH
j_gene: TRBJ1-5
len: 13
v_gene: TRBV28
d_gene: TRBD1

CDR3aa: ASRYQGPATEAF
j_gene: TRBJ1-1
len: 12
v_gene: TRBV6-5
d_gene: .

CDR3aa: ATSRARDRARETQY
j_gene: TRBJ2-5
len: 14
v_gene: TRBV15
d_gene: TRBD1

CDR3aa: ASSFWGQETQY
j_gene: TRBJ2-5
len: 11
v_gene: TRBV28
d_gene: .

CDR3aa: SGAGSNYGYT
j_gene: TRBJ1-2
len: 10
v_gene: TRBV20-1
d_gene: .

CDR3aa: ASSYPTQVRSYEQY
j_gene: TRBJ2-7
len: 14
v_gene: TRBV14
d_gene: .

CDR3aa: ASHKKGFNYGYT
j_gene: TRBJ1-2
len: 12
v_gene: TRBV12-3/TRBV12-4
d_gene: .

CDR3aa: ASEFEGVGQPQH
j_gene: TRBJ1-5
len: 12
v_gene: TRBV6-2/TRBV6-3
d_gene: .

CDR3aa: SVQGNGELF
j_gene: TRBJ2-2
len: 9
v_gene: TRBV29-1
d_gene: TRBD1

CDR3aa: ASRIHREGNTEAF
j_gene: TRBJ1-1
len: 13
v_gene: TRBV6-5
d_gene: .

CDR3aa: ASSLGHLYEQY
j_gene: TRBJ2-7
len: 11
v_gene: TRBV11-2
d_gene: .

CDR3aa: ASSLWGLAGVYTGELF
j_gene: TRBJ2-2
len: 16
v_gene: TRBV28
d_gene: TRBD2

CDR3aa: ASSEGQNFPAYYYGYT
j_gene: TRBJ1-2
len: 16
v_gene: TRBV5-1
d_gene: .

CDR3aa: ASSLRSTGGFYEQY
j_gene: TRBJ2-7
len: 14
v_gene: TRBV12-3/TRBV12-4
d_gene: TRBD1

CDR3aa: SVEKQGEGYT
j_gene: TRBJ1-2
len: 10
v_gene: TRBV29-1
d_gene: .

CDR3aa: ASSVVRGRAKNIQY
j_gene: TRBJ2-4
len: 14
v_gene: TRBV9
d_gene: TRBD1

CDR3aa: SASRLADSYEQY
j_gene: TRBJ2-7
len: 12
v_gene: TRBV20-1
d_gene: TRBD2

CDR3aa: SARVSDEETQY
j_gene: TRBJ2-5
len: 11
v_gene: TRBV20-1
d_gene: .

CDR3aa: ASSSGATHTGELF
j_gene: TRBJ2-2
len: 13
v_gene: TRBV12-3/TRBV12-4
d_gene: .

CDR3aa: ASSAPAPTLGSA
j_gene: TRBJ1-2
len: 12
v_gene: TRBV7-9
d_gene: .

CDR3aa: ASIRQGTGGSEQY
j_gene: TRBJ2-7
len: 13
v_gene: TRBV6-1
d_gene: TRBD1

CDR3aa: ASSLSGEYHGYT
j_gene: TRBJ1-2
len: 12
v_gene: TRBV27
d_gene: .

CDR3aa: SARPSSYGYT
j_gene: TRBJ1-2
len: 10
v_gene: TRBV20-1
d_gene: .

CDR3aa: ASIETYEQY
j_gene: TRBJ2-7
len: 9
v_gene: TRBV5-4
d_gene: .

CDR3aa: ASSDRGMQPQH
j_gene: TRBJ1-5
len: 11
v_gene: TRBV6-1
d_gene: TRBD1

CDR3aa: ASSEGGNSWQPQH
j_gene: TRBJ1-5
len: 13
v_gene: TRBV2
d_gene: .

CDR3aa: ASSRQSNYGYT
j_gene: TRBJ1-2
len: 11
v_gene: TRBV12-3/TRBV12-4
d_gene: .

CDR3aa: ASSPGTVGQPQH
j_gene: TRBJ1-5
len: 12
v_gene: TRBV5-1
d_gene: TRBD1

CDR3aa: ASSQVAGGSEQY
j_gene: TRBJ2-7
len: 12
v_gene: TRBV3-1
d_gene: TRBD2

CDR3aa: ASSRAGGYEQY
j_gene: TRBJ2-7
len: 11
v_gene: TRBV6-2/TRBV6-3
d_gene: TRBD2

CDR3aa: ASSPEQGQDTIY
j_gene: TRBJ1-3
len: 12
v_gene: TRBV7-2
d_gene: TRBD1

CDR3aa: ASSLSQGGYEQY
j_gene: TRBJ2-7
len: 12
v_gene: TRBV27
d_gene: .

CDR3aa: ASSSVTSGRGREQY
j_gene: TRBJ2-7
len: 14
v_gene: TRBV11-2
d_gene: TRBD2

CDR3aa: ASSYRDRGISGYT
j_gene: TRBJ1-2
len: 13
v_gene: TRBV6-5
d_gene: TRBD1

CDR3aa: ASRFGQLEAF
j_gene: TRBJ1-1
len: 10
v_gene: TRBV7-9
d_gene: .

CDR3aa: ASSPTSGRPRDYEQY
j_gene: TRBJ2-7
len: 15
v_gene: TRBV19
d_gene: TRBD2

CDR3aa: ASRLGTENNSPLH
j_gene: TRBJ1-6
len: 13
v_gene: TRBV6-4
d_gene: TRBD1

CDR3aa: AWTQRTEAF
j_gene: TRBJ1-1
len: 9
v_gene: TRBV30
d_gene: .